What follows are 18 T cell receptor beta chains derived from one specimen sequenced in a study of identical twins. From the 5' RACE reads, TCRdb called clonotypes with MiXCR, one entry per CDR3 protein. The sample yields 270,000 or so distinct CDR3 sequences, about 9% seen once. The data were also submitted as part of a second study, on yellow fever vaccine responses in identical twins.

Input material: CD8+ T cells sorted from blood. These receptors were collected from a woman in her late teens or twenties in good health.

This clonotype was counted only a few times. The CDR3 region has the DNA TGTGCCAGCAGTTTAGGGGGGCGCAATGAGCAGTTCTTC. Translating it yields CASSLGGRNEQFF. The V and J genes are TRBV12-3 or TRBV12-4 and TRBJ2-1; D is perhaps TRBD1 (6 bases). V shed 1 base and J shed 6 bases, with 7 bases lying between them. The CDR3 spans 13 residues.

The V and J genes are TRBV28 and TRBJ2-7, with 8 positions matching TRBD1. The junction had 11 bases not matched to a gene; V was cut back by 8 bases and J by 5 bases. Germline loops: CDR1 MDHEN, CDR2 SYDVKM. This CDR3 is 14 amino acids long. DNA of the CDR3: TGTGCCAGCTATTCGGACAGGGATCGTAACGAGCAGTACTTC. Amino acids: CASYSDRDRNEQYF.

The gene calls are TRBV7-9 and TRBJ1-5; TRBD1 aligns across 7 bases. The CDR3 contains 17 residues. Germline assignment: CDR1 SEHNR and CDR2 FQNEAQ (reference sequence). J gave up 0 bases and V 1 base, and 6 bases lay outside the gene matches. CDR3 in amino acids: CASSLGGTDGSNQPQHF. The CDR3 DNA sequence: TGTGCCAGCAGCTTAGGGGGGACAGACGGTAGCAATCAGCCCCAGCATTTT.

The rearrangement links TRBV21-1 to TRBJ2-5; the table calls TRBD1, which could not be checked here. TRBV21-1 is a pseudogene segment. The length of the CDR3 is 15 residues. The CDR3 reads CASRTEQGKAATQYF. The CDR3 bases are TGTGCCAGCAGAACGGAACAAGGGAAGGCAGCGACCCAGTACTTC.

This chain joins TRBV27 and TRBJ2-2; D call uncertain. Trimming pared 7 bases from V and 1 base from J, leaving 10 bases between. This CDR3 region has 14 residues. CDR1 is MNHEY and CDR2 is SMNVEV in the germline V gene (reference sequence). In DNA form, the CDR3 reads TGTGCCAGCACCCGACACGAGAACACCGGGGAGCTGTTTTTT. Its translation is CASTRHENTGELFF.

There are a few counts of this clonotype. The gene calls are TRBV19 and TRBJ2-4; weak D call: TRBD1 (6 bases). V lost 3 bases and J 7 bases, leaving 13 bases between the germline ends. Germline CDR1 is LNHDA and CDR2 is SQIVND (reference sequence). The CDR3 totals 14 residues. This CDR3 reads CASSIRSGENIQYF. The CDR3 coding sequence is TGTGCCAGTAGTATTCGGTCAGGGGAGAACATTCAGTACTTC.

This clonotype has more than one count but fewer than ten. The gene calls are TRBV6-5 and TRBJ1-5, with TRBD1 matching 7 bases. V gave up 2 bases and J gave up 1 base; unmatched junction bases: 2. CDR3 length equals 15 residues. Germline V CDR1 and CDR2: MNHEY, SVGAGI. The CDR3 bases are TGTGCCAGCAGTTACGGACAGGCCAGCAATCAGCCCCAGCATTTT. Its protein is CASSYGQASNQPQHF.

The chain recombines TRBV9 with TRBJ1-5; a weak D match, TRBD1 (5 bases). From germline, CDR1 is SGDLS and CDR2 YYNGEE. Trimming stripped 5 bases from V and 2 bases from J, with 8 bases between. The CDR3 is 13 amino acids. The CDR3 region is CASSRGGNQPQHF. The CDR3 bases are TGTGCCAGCAGTCGGGGGGGCAATCAGCCCCAGCATTTT.

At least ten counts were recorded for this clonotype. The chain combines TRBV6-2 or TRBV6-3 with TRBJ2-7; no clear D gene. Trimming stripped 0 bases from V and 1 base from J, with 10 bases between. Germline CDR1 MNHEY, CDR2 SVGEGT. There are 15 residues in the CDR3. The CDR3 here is CASSYSDWESYEQYF. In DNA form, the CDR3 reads TGTGCCAGCAGTTACTCCGATTGGGAATCCTACGAGCAGTACTTC.

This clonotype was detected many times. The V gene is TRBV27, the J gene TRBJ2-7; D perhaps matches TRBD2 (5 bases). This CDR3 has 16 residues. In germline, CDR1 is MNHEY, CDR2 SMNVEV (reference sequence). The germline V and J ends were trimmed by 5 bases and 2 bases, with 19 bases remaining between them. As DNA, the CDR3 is TGTGCCAGCAGTGTCAACGGGGTGACGGGGACCTACGAGCAGTACTTC. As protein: CASSVNGVTGTYEQYF.

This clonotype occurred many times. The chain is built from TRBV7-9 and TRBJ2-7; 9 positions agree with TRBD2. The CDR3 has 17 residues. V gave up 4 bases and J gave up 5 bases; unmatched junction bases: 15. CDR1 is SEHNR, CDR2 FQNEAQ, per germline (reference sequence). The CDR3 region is CASSSVAGGPSRDEQYF. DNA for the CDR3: TGTGCCAGCAGCTCGGTCGCGGGAGGGCCAAGTAGGGACGAGCAGTACTTC.

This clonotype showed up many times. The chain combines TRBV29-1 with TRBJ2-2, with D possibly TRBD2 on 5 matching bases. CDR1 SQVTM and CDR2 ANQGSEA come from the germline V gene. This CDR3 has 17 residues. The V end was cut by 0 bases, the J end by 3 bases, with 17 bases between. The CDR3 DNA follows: TGCAGCGTTGAAGATCGGGGAGCGGCCCTGCACACCGGGGAGCTGTTTTTT. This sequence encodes CSVEDRGAALHTGELFF.

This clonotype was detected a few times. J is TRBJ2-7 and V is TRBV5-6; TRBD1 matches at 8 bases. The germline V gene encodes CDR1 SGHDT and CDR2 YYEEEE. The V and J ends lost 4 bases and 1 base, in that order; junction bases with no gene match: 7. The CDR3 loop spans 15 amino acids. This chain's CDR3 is CASSTGGSSSYEQYF. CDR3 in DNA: TGTGCCAGCAGCACAGGGGGGTCCTCTTCCTACGAGCAGTACTTC.

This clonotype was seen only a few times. The CDR3 region is CASSIGPGNEQFF. The DNA for the CDR3 is TGTGCCAGTAGTATAGGTCCCGGCAATGAGCAGTTCTTC. This sequence joins TRBV19 and TRBJ2-1; D uncertain. The length of the CDR3 is 13 residues. Germline V lookup: CDR1 LNHDA, CDR2 SQIVND (reference sequence). Trimming left V 1 base short and J 6 bases short, with 7 bases between.

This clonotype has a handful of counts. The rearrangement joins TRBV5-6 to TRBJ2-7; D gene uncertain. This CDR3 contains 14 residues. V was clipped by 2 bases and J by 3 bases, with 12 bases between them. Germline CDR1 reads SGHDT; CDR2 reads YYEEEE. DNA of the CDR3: TGTGCCAGCAGCTTTGTGGGGAATCTCTACGAGCAGTACTTC. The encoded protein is CASSFVGNLYEQYF.

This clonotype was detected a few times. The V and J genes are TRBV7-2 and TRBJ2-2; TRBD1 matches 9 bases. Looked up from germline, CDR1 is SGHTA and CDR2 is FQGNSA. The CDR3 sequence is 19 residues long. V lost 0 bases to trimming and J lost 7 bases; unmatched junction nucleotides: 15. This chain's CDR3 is CASSLAIWMGQGDDGELFF. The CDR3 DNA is TGTGCCAGCAGCTTAGCGATTTGGATGGGACAGGGAGACGACGGGGAGCTGTTTTTT.

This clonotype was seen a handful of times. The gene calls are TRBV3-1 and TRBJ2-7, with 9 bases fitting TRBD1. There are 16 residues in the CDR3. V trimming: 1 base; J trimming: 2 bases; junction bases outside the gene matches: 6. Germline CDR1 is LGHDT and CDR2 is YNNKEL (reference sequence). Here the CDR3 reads CASSQAGTGFPYEQYF. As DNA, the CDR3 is TGTGCCAGCAGCCAAGCCGGGACAGGGTTTCCCTACGAGCAGTACTTC.

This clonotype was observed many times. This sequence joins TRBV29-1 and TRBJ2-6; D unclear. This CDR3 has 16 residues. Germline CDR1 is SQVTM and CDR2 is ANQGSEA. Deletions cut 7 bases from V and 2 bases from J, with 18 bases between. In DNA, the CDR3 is TGCAGCGCCCGATCATTTGAAGACACTGGGGCCAACGTCCTGACTTTC. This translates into CSARSFEDTGANVLTF.